A single sample gave rise to the 9 T cell receptor delta chains below, sequenced in a study of γδ T cells in repeated Plasmodium falciparum infection. TCRdb re-analyzed the multiplex PCR reads via CATT. Among tens of thousands of delta-chain clones, over 0.75% were seen once, and the ten largest hold 9% to 10%. Bulk repertoires came from Vgamma9/Vdelta2+ or Vdelta2-negative gammadelta T cells flow-sorted from PBMC. Sequenced input: gamma-delta T cells from blood. All receptors derive from a pool of human donors (malaria-infected and uninfected, not separated).

This clone was detected a few times. Given a much more abundant clone one base away, this may be a read error. The identical CDR3 is also encoded by other nucleotide sequences in the sample. The V and J genes are TRDV2 and TRDJ1; a possible D gene is TRDD3 (5 bases). The J gene, left out of TCRdb, was set here by checking the DNA against germline. The V and J ends lost 0 bases and 0 bases respectively, with 19 bases between them. Germline CDR1 and CDR2: GEAIGNYY and EKD. CDR3 length equals 18 residues. The chain's CDR3 is CACDTLAGGLQYTDKLIF. The CDR3 DNA follows: TGTGCCTGTGACACCTTGGCGGGGGGTCTACAATACACCGATAAACTCATCTTT.

This clone has a count of ten or more. The V gene is TRDV1, the J gene TRDJ1, with TRDD3 matching over 13 bases. V shed 1 base and J 5 bases; nucleotides not matched to a gene: 13. The CDR3 has 19 amino acids. In germline, CDR1 is TSWWSYY, CDR2 QGS. The CDR3 region is CALGEQPADTGGYVDKLIF. As DNA, the CDR3 is TGTGCTCTTGGGGAACAGCCTGCTGATACTGGGGGATACGTTGATAAACTCATCTTT.

This clone was counted a few times. Only one base separates this from a far larger clonotype, so it likely reflects a read error. The same CDR3 is also encoded by other DNA sequences in this sample. The J gene is TRDJ1, the V gene TRDV1, with 8 bases aligning to TRDD3. TCRdb leaves out the J gene; it was filled in here by matching the DNA to germline. The CDR3 spans 20 residues. Germline trimming cut 3 bases from V and 0 bases from J; bases unmatched to any gene: 18. Per germline, CDR1 TSWWSYY and CDR2 QGS. CDR3 bases: TGTGCTCTTGGGGACCACACCCAAAACTGGGGGCCCGCCCACACCGATAAACTCATCTTT. Protein: CALGDHTQNWGPAHTDKLIF.

Notes on this clone: TCRdb attributes to this sequence the protein of a much larger clone, which differs from the DNA translation at residue 11; a read error is likely, and the protein displayed is translated from the DNA. The V gene reported is TRDV3; the J gene is uncalled. The CDR3 has 13 residues. Germline lookup yields CDR1 TVYSNPD and CDR2 GDNSRS (reference sequence). DNA for the CDR3: TGTGCCTTTCGGCGCGACTACACCGATAAACGCATCTTT. Protein sequence: CAFRRDYTDKRIF.

Only a few counts were recorded for this clone. A far larger clone is just one base off, so this is likely a read error. Distinct nucleotide sequences in the sample also encode this CDR3. This chain uses TRDV1 with TRDJ1; weak D call: TRDD3 (6 bases). The J gene comes from matching the DNA to germline here; TCRdb lacks it. The CDR3 contains 19 residues. Germline V gives CDR1 TSWWSYY, CDR2 QGS. V lost 2 bases, J lost 0 bases, and 22 bases lay in between. CDR3 sequence (DNA): TGTGCTCTTGGGGAATGCAGGGACCCATGGGGGGCCAACACCGATAAACTCATCTTT. It translates to CALGECRDPWGANTDKLIF.

This clone was seen ten or more times. The chain uses TRDV2 and TRDJ3; D possibly corresponds to TRDD3 (5 bases). V lost 3 bases to trimming and J lost 1 base, with 12 bases between them. The CDR3 totals 17 residues. Germline V lookup: CDR1 GEAIGNYY, CDR2 EKD. The CDR3 coding sequence is TGTGCCTGTGACCCTGTGAGGGGGTCCTGGGACACCCGACAGATGTTTTTC. This encodes CACDPVRGSWDTRQMFF.

This clone was counted between two and nine times. A far larger clone is one nucleotide away, so this likely arose from a read error. This sample also contains other DNA sequences that code for the same CDR3. V gene TRDV2 combines with J gene TRDJ1; 12 bases are shared with TRDD3. TCRdb records no J gene; here it was assigned by comparing the DNA to germline. Germline V gives CDR1 GEAIGNYY, CDR2 EKD. The CDR3 consists of 16 residues. The CDR3 reads CACDPLLGDTTDKLIF. The CDR3 DNA is TGTGCTTGTGACCCATTACTGGGGGATACTACCGATAAACTCATCTTT.

There are a few counts of this clone. This DNA translates differently at residue 11 from the TCRdb protein, which is that of a much larger clone; a read error is likely, and the protein shown is the DNA's own translation. CDR3 sequence (DNA): TGTGCCTGTGACACCATGTCCAGAACATACTCCGATAAACTCATCTTT. This encodes CACDTMSRTYSDKLIF. The chain employs TRDV2 and TRDJ1, with D hard to call. The J gene was missing in TCRdb and was found by matching the end of the DNA to germline. Trimming took off 0 bases at V and 3 bases at J, with 16 bases between the two ends. In germline, CDR1 is GEAIGNYY, CDR2 EKD. This CDR3 has 16 residues.

This clone was found a few times. A single base is all that separates this from a far larger clone, so a read error is likely. The same CDR3 arises from other DNA sequences in this sample as well. The chain uses TRDV1 and TRDJ1; a possible D gene is TRDD3 (5 bases). TCRdb leaves out the J gene; it was filled in here by matching the DNA to germline. The CDR3 runs to 19 residues. Germline V gene sequence: CDR1 TSWWSYY, CDR2 QGS. This CDR3 reads CALGEPSDRLYPYTDKLIF. The DNA for the CDR3 is TGCGCTCTTGGGGAACCCTCGGACAGGCTTTACCCCTACACCGATAAACTCATCTTT.